This T cell receptor (beta chain) was captured by sequencing in a study of identical twins. General study findings and limits: Insertion counts were lower in abundant cord blood beta clonotypes, a trend that memory repertoires did not show.

On this clonotype itself: Antigen specificity is unknown.

In germline, CDR1 is MGHRA, CDR2 YSYEKL. The CDR3 has 15 amino acids. V lost 3 bases to trimming and J lost 0 bases, with 9 bases between them. A universal primer site was incorporated via template switching, and the cDNA contained unique molecular identifiers. TCRdb fed the 5' RACE reads into MiXCR, producing one record per CDR3 protein. Here the sample spans 450,000 to 650,000 distinct CDR3 sequences, roughly 9.5% being singletons. Separately, the same data were catalogued under a study of yellow fever vaccine responses in identical twins. That report notes: It has been reported that, in twins, the vaccine T cell response seemed partly convergent and partly personalized.

The sample taken for sequencing was PBMCs. The receptor's source is a woman between 18 and 30 years old in good health. The rearrangement uses TRBV4-1 and TRBJ1-3; maybe TRBD1 (6 bases). CDR3 sequence (DNA): TGCGCCAGCAGCCACGGACAGTTCTCTGGAAACACCATATATTTT. Its protein is CASSHGQFSGNTIYF.